The 30 T cell receptor beta chains below come from one sample, sequenced in a study of cytomegalovirus exposure and HLA in healthy donors. The PCR contained 60 Vbeta and 13 Jbeta primers. Produced via immunoSEQ multiplex PCR; TCRdb's table is partial and in-frame only. The sample comprises approximately 180,000 clones, about 69% of which are singletons, and about 2.5% rests with the top ten. Specimen: PBMCs. The receptors were gathered from a human donor in good health.

The chain links TRBV5-1 to TRBJ2-3; 12 bases align to TRBD2. The germline CDR1 and CDR2 sequences are SGHRS and YFSETQ. The J segment lost 6 bases and the V segment lost 1 base, leaving 9 bases of the junction unmatched. The CDR3 extends over 17 amino acids. CDR3 nucleotide sequence: TGCGCCAGCAGCTTGAGGACTAGCGGGGCCTCAGGGGATACGCAGTATTTT. Translation: CASSLRTSGASGDTQYF.

The rearrangement links TRBV6-5 to TRBJ2-1, with a weak D call TRBD1 (6 bases). The CDR3 sequence is 14 residues long. V dropped 6 bases and J dropped 4 bases, with 13 bases sitting between them. Germline-derived CDR1 and CDR2 are MNHEY and SVGAGI. The CDR3 reads CASRPRDTYNEQFF. In DNA form, the CDR3 reads TGTGCCAGCAGACCCCGGGACACGTACAATGAGCAGTTCTTC.

V gene TRBV5-1 combines with J gene TRBJ2-5; TRBD2 aligns across 8 bases. The ends lost 1 base at V and 3 bases at J; junction bases unmatched: 2. The CDR3 extends over 14 amino acids. Germline CDR1 reads SGHRS; CDR2 reads YFSETQ. CDR3 sequence: CASSLRRGEETQYF. CDR3 nucleotides: TGCGCCAGCAGCTTGAGGCGGGGGGAAGAGACCCAGTACTTC.

The chain employs TRBV9 and TRBJ2-3; D possibly corresponds to TRBD2 (6 bases). CDR3 length: 14 residues. The germline gives CDR1 SGDLS, CDR2 YYNGEE. Trimming left V 3 bases short and J 0 bases short, with 8 bases between. CDR3 in amino acids: CASSAGVSTDTQYF. The CDR3, as DNA: TGTGCCAGCAGCGCGGGGGTCAGCACAGATACGCAGTATTTT.

For this clone: One end of the junction varies from germline; a read error may be responsible. The chain combines TRBV7-7 with TRBJ2-2; D is uncertain. In germline, CDR1 is SSHAT, CDR2 FNYEAQ (reference sequence). The CDR3 runs 15 residues. Here the CDR3 reads CASSFQGGNTGELFF. CDR3 DNA: TGTGCTAGCAGCTTTCAAGGCGGGAACACCGGGGAGCTGTTTTTT.

This rearrangement joins TRBV5-1 to TRBJ1-6; tentatively, D is TRBD1 (5 bases). From germline, CDR1 is SGHRS and CDR2 YFSETQ. Trimming stripped 0 bases from V and 3 bases from J, with 10 bases between. This CDR3 has 16 residues. The CDR3 reads CASSLAGANYNSPLHF. The CDR3 DNA sequence: TGCGCCAGCAGCTTGGCTGGGGCCAACTATAATTCACCCCTCCACTTT.

A word on this clone: Other DNA sequences from this sample encode an identical CDR3 as well. This sequence joins TRBV10-2 and TRBJ2-7, with 9 bases fitting TRBD2. The CDR3 is made up of 14 amino acids. Germline V gene data show CDR1 as WSHSY and CDR2 as SAAADI. The V and J ends lost 6 bases and 1 base, in that order; junction bases with no gene match: 4. The CDR3 sequence is CASRAGLASYEQYF. The CDR3, as DNA: TGCGCCAGCAGGGCGGGACTAGCATCCTACGAGCAGTACTTC.

About this clone itself: This CDR3 is also generated by other DNA sequences in the sample. V is TRBV19 and J is TRBJ2-3; D gene ambiguous. There are 12 residues in the CDR3. V lost 5 bases and J 1 base, leaving 4 bases between the germline ends. Germline V gives CDR1 LNHDA, CDR2 SQIVND (reference sequence). The chain's CDR3 is CASSPGTDTQYF. CDR3 in DNA: TGTGCCAGTAGTCCCGGCACAGATACGCAGTATTTT.

The V and J genes are TRBV7-2 and TRBJ2-7, with 13 bases matching TRBD2. The CDR3 is 17 amino acids. Germline CDR1 is SGHTA and CDR2 is FQGNSA. The trim removed 4 bases at V and 1 base at J, leaving 7 bases unmatched. CDR3 in amino acids: CASSSRPGLAGSYEQYF. As DNA, the CDR3 is TGTGCCAGCAGCTCCAGGCCGGGACTAGCGGGGTCCTACGAGCAGTACTTC.

V and J are TRBV6-1 and TRBJ1-3, with a possible D match to TRBD1 (6 bases). The CDR3 is made up of 16 amino acids. Trimming shortened V by 2 bases and J by 2 bases, and 13 bases separated the two germline ends. Germline V gene sequence: CDR1 MNHNS, CDR2 SASEGT. This CDR3 is CASSERGGGAGNTIYF. In DNA, the CDR3 is TGTGCCAGCAGTGAAAGGGGGGGTGGTGCTGGAAACACCATATATTTT.

The chain combines TRBV6-5 with TRBJ1-1, with D uncertain. The CDR3 covers 13 residues. Trimming stripped 5 bases from V and 7 bases from J, with 14 bases between. From germline, CDR1 is MNHEY and CDR2 SVGAGI. The CDR3, as DNA: TGTGCCAGCAGTCGGGTGGAGTCGGGTGAAGCTTTCTTT. It encodes CASSRVESGEAFF.

The chain joins TRBV4-1 to TRBJ1-4; 9 bases agree with TRBD1. The CDR3 runs 15 residues. Germline V CDR1 and CDR2: MGHRA, YSYEKL. Losses at the gene ends were 1 base for V and 8 bases for J; bases not matched to a gene: 5. The DNA of the CDR3 is TGCGCCAGCAGCCAAGTGGGGACAGGGAAGGAAAAACTGTTTTTT. Its translation: CASSQVGTGKEKLFF.

This chain connects TRBV30 to TRBJ2-5; 7 bases agree with TRBD1. The germline gives CDR1 GTSNPN, CDR2 SVGIG (reference sequence). The trim removed 4 bases at V and 2 bases at J, leaving 10 bases unmatched. This CDR3 contains 15 residues. This chain's CDR3 is CAWNPGQAKQETQYF. In DNA form, the CDR3 reads TGTGCCTGGAACCCCGGACAGGCGAAACAAGAGACCCAGTACTTC.

The rearrangement joins TRBV10-3 to TRBJ2-2, with 7 nucleotides matching TRBD1. The CDR3 is made up of 16 amino acids. J lost 4 bases, V lost 0 bases, and 5 bases had no gene match. CDR1 is ENHRY, CDR2 SYGVKD, per germline. The CDR3 reads CAISESGAGGTGELFF. The CDR3 DNA reads TGTGCCATCAGTGAGTCTGGGGCAGGGGGCACCGGGGAGCTGTTTTTT.

This chain uses TRBV5-4 with TRBJ2-7; no clear D gene. CDR3 length: 14 residues. The germline V gene has CDR1 SGHNT and CDR2 YYREEE (reference sequence). Trimming cost V 4 bases and J 0 bases, with 11 bases left between them. CDR3 sequence reads: CASSLIYSSYEQYF. In nucleotides, the CDR3 is TGTGCCAGCAGCCTGATCTATAGCTCCTACGAGCAGTACTTC.

The CDR3 DNA follows: TGTGCCTGGTCGGGGTTGGGAGGCTACACCTTC. This encodes CAWSGLGGYTF. V is TRBV30 and J is TRBJ1-2, with D unclear. With 5 bases removed from V and 8 bases from J, the gap between germline ends came to 12 bases. The germline V gene encodes CDR1 GTSNPN and CDR2 SVGIG (reference sequence). The CDR3 runs to 11 residues.

The V call is TRBV11-2, the J call TRBJ2-7; TRBD1 might be the D (5 bases). Looked up from germline, CDR1 is SGHAT and CDR2 is FQNNGV. The CDR3 has 12 residues. V was clipped by 6 bases and J by 5 bases, with 11 bases between them. The DNA of the CDR3 is TGTGCCAGCAGAGGACAAGCCGACGAGCAGTACTTC. Protein sequence: CASRGQADEQYF.

The V and J genes are TRBV5-1 and TRBJ2-5; TRBD2 is a possible D gene (6 bases). There are 16 residues in the CDR3. V was trimmed by 0 bases and J by 1 base, leaving 13 bases between them. The germline V gene encodes CDR1 SGHRS and CDR2 YFSETQ. In nucleotides, the CDR3 is TGCGCCAGCAGCTTGGGGCGGGGAGAAGCCCAAGAGACCCAGTACTTC. Encoded protein: CASSLGRGEAQETQYF.

Only a few counts were recorded for this clone. The rearrangement links TRBV6-1 to TRBJ1-1, with D possibly matching TRBD1 (5 bases). The V end lost 4 bases, the J end lost 2 bases, and 11 bases lay between the germline ends. The CDR3 contains 14 residues. Germline assignment: CDR1 MNHNS and CDR2 SASEGT. The CDR3 region is CASSARQLNTEAFF. The CDR3 coding sequence is TGTGCCAGCAGTGCCCGACAGCTAAACACTGAAGCTTTCTTT.

The CDR3 nucleotides read TGTGCCAGCAGACTCCGGGACACTGGGGCCAACGTCCTGACTTTC. As protein: CASRLRDTGANVLTF. The V gene is TRBV5-4, the J gene TRBJ2-6; D might be TRBD1 (6 bases). Per the germline V gene, CDR1 is SGHNT and CDR2 is YYREEE (reference sequence). The CDR3 is 15 amino acids. Trimming removed 5 bases at V and 2 bases at J, with 11 bases between.

The chain uses TRBV19 and TRBJ2-7; D possibly corresponds to TRBD1 (6 bases). This CDR3 has 14 residues. Germline lookup yields CDR1 LNHDA and CDR2 SQIVND (reference sequence). V gave up 3 bases and J gave up 4 bases, with 13 bases separating them. The CDR3 coding sequence is TGTGCCAGTAGTATCTCGGACAGACTATACGAGCAGTACTTC. Amino acids: CASSISDRLYEQYF.

This sequence joins TRBV4-1 and TRBJ2-7, with a tentative D call TRBD1 (5 bases). Trimming took 4 bases from V and 4 from J, leaving 11 bases between them. Germline V gene data show CDR1 as MGHRA and CDR2 as YSYEKL. The CDR3 has 13 amino acids. CDR3 protein: CASSPGRGYEQYF. The CDR3 coding sequence is TGCGCCAGCAGCCCCGGTAGGGGTTACGAGCAGTACTTC.

This clone was seen a few times. The V and J genes are TRBV7-2 and TRBJ2-7; TRBD1 matches at 7 bases. From germline, CDR1 is SGHTA and CDR2 FQGNSA. The CDR3 length is 15 residues. V shed 5 bases, J shed 3 bases, and the junction held 10 bases outside the gene matches. CDR3 sequence reads: CASSTSTGIGYEQYF. The CDR3 DNA follows: TGTGCCAGCAGCACATCGACAGGGATAGGCTACGAGCAGTACTTC.

The table lists this clone with a few counts. V and J are TRBV6-6 and TRBJ1-5; D not resolved. Trimming pared 8 bases from V and 2 bases from J, leaving 7 bases between. Germline values: CDR1 MNHNY, CDR2 SVGAGI (reference sequence). The CDR3 has 12 amino acids. CDR3 protein: CASRDGNQPQHF. The DNA for the CDR3 is TGTGCCAGCCGGGATGGCAATCAGCCCCAGCATTTT.

The chain carries TRBV7-2 and TRBJ2-7; TRBD2 agrees at 9 bases. V lost 7 bases and J lost 3; bases outside the gene matches: 10. This CDR3 spans 15 amino acids. Germline V gene data show CDR1 as SGHTA and CDR2 as FQGNSA. CDR3 in amino acids: CASTKGASGVYEQYF. The CDR3 DNA reads as TGTGCCAGCACCAAAGGGGCTAGCGGGGTCTACGAGCAGTACTTC.

The chain combines TRBV9 with TRBJ2-3; a possible D gene is TRBD2 (5 bases). The CDR3 has 13 residues. CDR1 is SGDLS, CDR2 YYNGEE, per germline. Trimming cost V 1 base and J 5 bases, with 8 bases left between them. This chain's CDR3 is CASSVSREDTQYF. DNA for the CDR3: TGTGCCAGCAGCGTAAGCCGGGAAGATACGCAGTATTTT. The whole variable domain, filled in from reference TRBV9 and TRBJ2-3, reads DSGVTQTPKHLITATGQRVTLRCSPRSGDLSVYWYQQSLDQGLQFLIQYYNGEERAKGNILERFSAQQFPDLHSELNLSSLELGDSALYFCASSVSREDTQYFGPGTRLTVL.

The chain couples TRBV6-4 to TRBJ1-6; 7 bases match TRBD1. The CDR3 extends over 13 amino acids. V dropped 10 bases and J dropped 7; count of bases not matched to a gene: 7. CDR1 MRHNA and CDR2 SNTAGT come from the germline V gene. CDR3 in amino acids: CATRGTVNSPLHF. DNA for the CDR3: TGTGCCACCCGGGGGACAGTAAATTCACCCCTCCACTTT.

This clone was seen once. This chain joins TRBV19 and TRBJ2-2, with a weak D call TRBD2 (5 bases). The length of the CDR3 is 13 residues. Germline values: CDR1 LNHDA, CDR2 SQIVND (reference sequence). The V end was cut by 1 base, the J end by 5 bases, with 5 bases between. The DNA of the CDR3 is TGTGCCAGTAGTATAGCGGGGACCGGGGAGCTGTTTTTT. Its translation: CASSIAGTGELFF.

The V gene is TRBV9, the J gene TRBJ1-1, with D unclear. The CDR3 is 13 amino acids. V dropped 0 bases and J dropped 2 bases, with 5 bases sitting between them. From germline, CDR1 is SGDLS and CDR2 YYNGEE. CDR3 in DNA: TGTGCCAGCAGCGTAGCCAGAAACACTGAAGCTTTCTTT. Its translation is CASSVARNTEAFF. The variable domain in full, completed from reference TRBV9 and TRBJ1-1, reads DSGVTQTPKHLITATGQRVTLRCSPRSGDLSVYWYQQSLDQGLQFLIQYYNGEERAKGNILERFSAQQFPDLHSELNLSSLELGDSALYFCASSVARNTEAFFGQGTRLTVV.

V is TRBV4-3 and J is TRBJ2-1, with D possibly matching TRBD2 (7 bases). Germline CDR1 and CDR2: LGHNA and YSLEER. Deletions cut 0 bases from V and 7 bases from J, with 19 bases between. The CDR3 length is 17 residues. DNA for the CDR3: TGCGCCAGCAGCCAAGATGGGAGGGGGGGCCGGGCGAATGAGCAGTTCTTC. It translates to CASSQDGRGGRANEQFF.